Below are 23 T cell receptor beta chains sequenced from a single sample in a study of tumor-infiltrating lymphocytes in primary liver carcinoma. Blood RNA originated from unsorted whole blood, with germline DNA additionally extracted. Priming with a constant-region primer yielded TCR beta cDNA from roughly 0.45 ug total RNA. Nested multiplex PCR, run for three rounds with slightly modified ARM-PCR, yielded TCR beta libraries. Use of TRBV1-TRBV30 forward primers with a C-beta reverse primer characterized the first two PCR rounds, which lasted ten to eleven cycles each. TCRdb redid the calling of the multiplex PCR reads with MiXCR, one entry per CDR3 protein. The sample lists about 320,000 distinct CDR3 sequences; around three fifths were seen once. Sequencing was done on a sample of peripheral blood. These receptors were collected from a man aged 35 to 55 with primary liver carcinoma and hepatitis B virus infection.

This clonotype was counted a few times. Given a much more abundant clone one base away, this may be a read error. This is likely a read error, given that the CDR3 carries no conserved phenylalanine or tryptophan at its end. This chain connects TRBV29-1 to TRBJ2-7; 10 nucleotides agree with TRBD2. Germline trimming cut 4 bases from V and 3 bases from J; bases unmatched to any gene: 3. This CDR3 region has 13 residues. Germline V lookup: CDR1 SQVTM, CDR2 ANQGSEA. CDR3 bases: TGCAGCGTTGTTCGGACTAGCGGCTACGAGCAGTACTCC. It translates to CSVVRTSGYEQYS.

The chain employs TRBV12-3 or TRBV12-4 and TRBJ2-5; D is tentatively TRBD1 or TRBD2 (7 bases each). The germline V and J ends were trimmed by 1 base and 5 bases, with 20 bases remaining between them. The CDR3 contains 17 residues. CDR3 amino acids: CASSLGVADQGGETQYF. The CDR3 bases are TGTGCCAGCAGTTTAGGAGTAGCGGATCAGGGGGGGGAGACCCAGTACTTC.

Turning to this clonotype: A much bigger clone sits one base away, suggesting this may be a read error. V is TRBV12-3 or TRBV12-4 and J is TRBJ2-1; D gene unclear. CDR3 length: 11 amino acids. CDR3 bases: TGTGTCAGCAGTTTTACGGATCCGCAGTTCTTC. The encoded protein is CVSSFTDPQFF.

As regards this clonotype: A much larger clone differs from this one at a single base, so this may be a read error. This chain connects TRBV6-5 to TRBJ2-3; TRBD2 might be the D (6 bases). CDR1 and CDR2 from the germline V gene are MNHEY and SVGAGI. The CDR3 totals 13 residues. This CDR3 is CASSYPGGNTQCF. CDR3 in DNA: TGTGCCAGCAGTTACCCCGGGGGAAATACGCAGTGTTTT.

At least ten counts were recorded for this clonotype. The chain links TRBV6-2 or TRBV6-3 to TRBJ2-1; 7 bases are a match to TRBD2. V lost 3 bases, J lost 7 bases, and 6 bases stayed unmatched. The CDR3 contains 14 residues. Germline assignment: CDR1 MNHEY and CDR2 SVGEGT. CDR3 in amino acids: CASSYGGLVNEQFF. CDR3 sequence (DNA): TGTGCCAGCAGTTATGGCGGACTAGTAAATGAGCAGTTCTTC.

The rearrangement links TRBV6-6 to TRBJ2-1, with TRBD2 as a possible D gene (6 bases). The germline V gene encodes CDR1 MNHNY and CDR2 SVGAGI (reference sequence). Deletions cut 5 bases from V and 5 bases from J, with 19 bases between. The CDR3 runs 16 residues. In nucleotides, the CDR3 is TGTGCCAGCAGTCTAGGGGCGGTGGCGGGAAACAATGAGCAGTTCTTC. It yields the protein CASSLGAVAGNNEQFF.

The chain links TRBV28 to TRBJ2-1; D is unclear. Trimming took off 6 bases at V and 7 bases at J, with 10 bases between the two ends. Germline V CDR1 and CDR2: MDHEN, SYDVKM. This CDR3 comprises 12 residues. CDR3 DNA: TGTGCCAGCAGCGGACGGGTTAATGAGCAGTTCTTC. This translates into CASSGRVNEQFF.

This clonotype showed up just a few times. This sequence may be a read error, since a much larger clone differs from it by one base. The genes are TRBV29-1 and TRBJ2-1; 7 bases match TRBD2. The germline V gene has CDR1 SQVTM and CDR2 ANQGSEA. The CDR3 is 11 amino acids. In DNA form, the CDR3 reads TGCGGCGTTGGGGGGGTGGATGAGCAGTTCTTC. This encodes CGVGGVDEQFF.

This clonotype has a handful of counts. CDR3 nucleotide sequence: TGTGCCAGCAGGGACCTCTCGGGTGAGCAGTACTTC. This codes for CASRDLSGEQYF. The V call is TRBV7-9, the J call TRBJ2-7; D gene unclear. This CDR3 region has 12 residues. V was pared by 6 bases and J by 7 bases, with 13 bases between. Germline-derived CDR1 and CDR2 are SEHNR and FQNEAQ (reference sequence).

This clonotype was seen more than once but under ten times. The chain combines TRBV7-9 with TRBJ1-5; TRBD1 matches 7 bases. Unmatched junction bases numbered 6, after V lost 7 bases and J lost 9 bases. Germline CDR1 and CDR2: SEHNR and FQNEAQ (reference sequence). This CDR3 is 12 amino acids long. The DNA for the CDR3 is TGTGCCAGCACTGAGGGGGCCCGGCCCCAGCATTTT. Protein sequence: CASTEGARPQHF.

This sequence joins TRBV29-1 and TRBJ2-3; D perhaps matches TRBD1 (5 bases). V was trimmed by 6 bases and J by 4 bases, leaving 20 bases between them. Germline lookup yields CDR1 SQVTM and CDR2 ANQGSEA. CDR3 length equals 15 residues. The CDR3 is CSVSTVGQSADTQYF. DNA of the CDR3: TGCAGCGTCTCGACAGTGGGCCAAAGCGCAGATACGCAGTATTTT.

This clonotype was counted between two and nine times. The J gene is TRBJ2-3, the V gene TRBV28; D not certain. The CDR3 spans 12 residues. V was shortened by 6 bases and J by 5 bases, with 9 bases between the two germline ends. Germline V gives CDR1 MDHEN, CDR2 SYDVKM. CDR3 amino acids: CASRGVEDTQYF. The CDR3 DNA is TGTGCCAGCAGGGGTGTAGAAGATACGCAGTATTTT.

The gene calls are TRBV11-2 and TRBJ2-1; TRBD2 matches at 13 bases. The V gene's germline CDR1 is SGHAT and CDR2 FQNNGV. J gave up 7 bases and V 4 bases, and 7 bases lay outside the gene matches. This CDR3 is built from 16 residues. CDR3 coding DNA: TGTGCCAGCAGCTCTGGGACTAGCGGGACGGGGAATGAGCAGTTCTTC. Its protein is CASSSGTSGTGNEQFF.

This clonotype was found many times. The chain recombines TRBV6-5 with TRBJ2-5, with D tentatively TRBD1 (6 bases). This CDR3 has 14 amino acids. The germline V gene encodes CDR1 MNHEY and CDR2 SVGAGI. Deletions cut 2 bases from V and 5 bases from J, with 12 bases between. Here the CDR3 reads CASSYRLTGETQYF. CDR3 sequence (DNA): TGTGCCAGCAGTTACCGTCTAACAGGGGAGACCCAGTACTTC.

Comment on this clonotype: Possible read error: a much larger clone is one base away. The rearrangement links TRBV10-3 to TRBJ1-5; 7 nucleotides line up with TRBD1. There are 14 residues in the CDR3. Per germline, CDR1 ENHRY and CDR2 SYGVKD. This CDR3 is CSISGDRSTQPQHF. In nucleotides, the CDR3 is TGTTCCATCAGTGGGGACAGAAGTACTCAGCCCCAGCATTTT.

This clonotype was seen many times. V usage is TRBV4-1 and J usage is TRBJ2-2; 12 bases fit TRBD1. V shed 1 base and J 3 bases; nucleotides not matched to a gene: 3. The germline gives CDR1 MGHRA, CDR2 YSYEKL. There are 17 residues in the CDR3. The CDR3 DNA is TGCGCCAGCAGCCAAGTTGGGACAGGGGGCCACACCGGGGAGCTGTTTTTT. Translating gives CASSQVGTGGHTGELFF.

Worth noting for this clonotype: A much more abundant neighbour one base away suggests this may be a read error. The chain carries TRBV6-6 and TRBJ2-2; TRBD1 matches 9 bases. J gave up 8 bases and V 10 bases, and 14 bases lay outside the gene matches. This CDR3 region has 15 residues. From germline, CDR1 is MNHNY and CDR2 SVGAGI (reference sequence). The CDR3: CAISGTGSASGELFF. For the CDR3, the DNA is TGTGCCATCAGCGGGACAGGGTCGGCCTCGGGGGAGCTGTTTTTT.

A word on this clonotype: Being one base from a much bigger clone, this may be a read error. The chain employs TRBV6-5 and TRBJ2-4; D gene uncertain. CDR3 length: 14 residues. Germline V gene data show CDR1 as MNHEY and CDR2 as SVGAGI. Trimming cost V 1 base and J 9 bases, with 13 bases left between them. CDR3: CASSYLNPNGIQYF. The CDR3 nucleotides are TGTGCCAGCAGTTACTTGAACCCCAATGGCATTCAGTACTTC.

This clonotype has only one observation. One end of the junction varies from germline; a read error may be responsible. CDR3 bases: TGCGCCAGTAGCCAAGTCCACTATAATCCACCCCTCCACTTT. It translates to CASSQVHYNPPLHF. This chain links TRBV4-3 with TRBJ1-6, with D unclear. From germline, CDR1 is LGHNA and CDR2 YSLEER. The CDR3 is made up of 14 amino acids.

Points on this clonotype: This could be a read error, since a much larger clone is one nucleotide away. This chain joins TRBV10-3 and TRBJ2-2; D not resolved. The germline V gene encodes CDR1 ENHRY and CDR2 SYGVKD. Trimming stripped 6 bases from V and 5 bases from J, with 19 bases between. The CDR3 totals 16 residues. CDR3 in DNA: TGTGCCATCAGCAGCAGGAGTGTCTTGGGGACCGGGGAGCTGTTTTTT. Translation gives CAISSRSVLGTGELFF.

With regard to this clonotype: Just one base apart from a much larger clone, this may be a read error. The rearrangement uses TRBV4-3 and TRBJ2-5; a possible D gene is TRBD1 (5 bases). The CDR3 runs to 14 residues. Germline V gene sequence: CDR1 LGHNA, CDR2 YSLEER. CDR3 loop: CASSQELDSKTLYF. The CDR3 region has the DNA TGCGCCAGCAGCCAAGAGCTAGACAGTAAGACCCTGTACTTC.

This clonotype was recorded a few times. One junction end does not reproduce the germline sequence, and a read error may be involved. This chain links TRBV12-3 or TRBV12-4 with TRBJ2-6; tentatively, D is TRBD1 (5 bases). This CDR3 has 15 amino acids. CDR3 residues: CASSPTVSGANVLTF. DNA for the CDR3: TGTGCCAGCAGTCCCACAGTGTCTGGGGCCAACGTCCTGACATTC.

The gene calls are TRBV6-5 and TRBJ2-1, with D tentatively TRBD1 or TRBD2 (5 bases each). Germline CDR1 and CDR2: MNHEY and SVGAGI. The CDR3 has 11 amino acids. With 2 bases removed from V and 15 bases from J, the gap between germline ends came to 11 bases. The CDR3 protein is CASSYSGRGFF. As DNA, the CDR3 is TGTGCCAGCAGTTACAGCGGTAGGGGGTTCTTC.